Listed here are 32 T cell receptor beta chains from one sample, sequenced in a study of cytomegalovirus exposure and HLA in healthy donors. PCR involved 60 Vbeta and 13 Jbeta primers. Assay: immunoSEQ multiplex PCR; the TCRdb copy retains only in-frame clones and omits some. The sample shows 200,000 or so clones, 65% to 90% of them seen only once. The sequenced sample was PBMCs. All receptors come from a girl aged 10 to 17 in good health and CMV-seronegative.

The CDR3 bases are TGTGCCAGCACATCCGGGACAGGGGCCCCAGGGGGTTCACCCCTCCACTTT. Residues: CASTSGTGAPGGSPLHF. The J gene is TRBJ1-6, the V gene TRBV9, with 10 bases fitting TRBD1. The CDR3 has 17 residues. The V segment lost 6 bases and the J segment 9 bases; nucleotides outside the gene matches: 15. Germline V gives CDR1 SGDLS, CDR2 YYNGEE.

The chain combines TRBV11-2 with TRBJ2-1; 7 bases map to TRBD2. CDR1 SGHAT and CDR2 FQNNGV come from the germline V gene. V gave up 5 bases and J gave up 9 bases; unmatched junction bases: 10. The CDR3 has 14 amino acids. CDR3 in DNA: TGTGCCAGCAGCCCCGAACTAGCGAGCGGTGAGCAGTTCTTC. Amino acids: CASSPELASGEQFF.

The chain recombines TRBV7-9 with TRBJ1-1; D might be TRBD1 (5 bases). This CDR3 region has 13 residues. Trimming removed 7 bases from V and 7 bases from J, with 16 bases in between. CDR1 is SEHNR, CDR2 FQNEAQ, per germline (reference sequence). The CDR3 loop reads CASKMDDSNEAFF. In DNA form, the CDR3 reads TGTGCCAGCAAAATGGATGACAGCAATGAAGCTTTCTTT.

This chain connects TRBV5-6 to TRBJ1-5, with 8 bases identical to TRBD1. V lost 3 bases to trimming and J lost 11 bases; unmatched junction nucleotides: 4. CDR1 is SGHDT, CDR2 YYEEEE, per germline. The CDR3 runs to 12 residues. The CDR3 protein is CASSYRGNSQHF. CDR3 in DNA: TGTGCCAGCAGCTACAGGGGGAATTCCCAGCATTTT.

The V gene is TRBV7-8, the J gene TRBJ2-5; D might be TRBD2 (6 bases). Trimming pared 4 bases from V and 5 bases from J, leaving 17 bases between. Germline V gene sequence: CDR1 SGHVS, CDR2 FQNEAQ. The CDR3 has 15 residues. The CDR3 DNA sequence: TGTGCCAGCAGCTCTCAGTACCCTAGCGTGGAGACCCAGTACTTC. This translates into CASSSQYPSVETQYF.

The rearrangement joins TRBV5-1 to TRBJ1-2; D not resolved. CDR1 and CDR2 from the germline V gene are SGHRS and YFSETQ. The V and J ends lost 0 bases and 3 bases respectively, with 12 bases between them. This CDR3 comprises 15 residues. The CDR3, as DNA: TGCGCCAGCAGCTTGGGTCCGACATCCTACTATGGCTACACCTTC. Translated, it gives CASSLGPTSYYGYTF.

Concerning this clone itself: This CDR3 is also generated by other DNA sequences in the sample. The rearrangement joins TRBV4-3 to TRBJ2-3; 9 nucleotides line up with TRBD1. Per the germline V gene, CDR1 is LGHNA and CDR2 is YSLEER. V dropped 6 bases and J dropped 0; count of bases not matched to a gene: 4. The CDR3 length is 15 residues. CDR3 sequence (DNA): TGCGCCAGCAGTCCCGGGACAGGGAGCACAGATACGCAGTATTTT. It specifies CASSPGTGSTDTQYF.

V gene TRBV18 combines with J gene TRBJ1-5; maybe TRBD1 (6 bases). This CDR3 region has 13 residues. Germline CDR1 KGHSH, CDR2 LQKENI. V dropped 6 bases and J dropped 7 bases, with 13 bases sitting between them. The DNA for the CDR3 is TGTGCCAGCTCTCACAGGGAGGGGCAGCCCCAGCATTTT. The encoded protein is CASSHREGQPQHF.

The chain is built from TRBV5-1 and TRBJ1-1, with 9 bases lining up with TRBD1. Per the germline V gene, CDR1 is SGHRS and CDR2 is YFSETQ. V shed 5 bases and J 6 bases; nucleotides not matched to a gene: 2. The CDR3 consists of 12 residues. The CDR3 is CASRGQGPEAFF. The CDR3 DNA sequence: TGCGCCAGCAGGGGACAGGGCCCTGAAGCTTTCTTT. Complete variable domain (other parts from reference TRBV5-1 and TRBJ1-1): KAGVTQTPRYLIKTRGQQVTLSCSPISGHRSVSWYQQTPGQGLQFLFEYFSETQRNKGNFPGRFSGRQFSNSRSEMNVSTLELGDSALYLCASRGQGPEAFFGQGTRLTVV.

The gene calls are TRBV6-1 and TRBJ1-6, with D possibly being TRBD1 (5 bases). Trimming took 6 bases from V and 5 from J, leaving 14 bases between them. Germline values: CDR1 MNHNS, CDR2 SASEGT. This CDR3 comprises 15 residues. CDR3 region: CASRQRDGDNSPLHF. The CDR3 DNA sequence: TGTGCCAGCAGACAGCGGGACGGGGATAATTCACCCCTCCACTTT.

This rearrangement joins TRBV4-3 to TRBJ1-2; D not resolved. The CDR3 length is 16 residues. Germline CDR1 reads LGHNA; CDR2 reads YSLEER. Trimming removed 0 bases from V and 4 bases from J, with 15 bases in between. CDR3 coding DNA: TGCGCCAGCAGCCAAGATCACATTATATCCCCCTATGGCTACACCTTC. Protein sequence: CASSQDHIISPYGYTF.

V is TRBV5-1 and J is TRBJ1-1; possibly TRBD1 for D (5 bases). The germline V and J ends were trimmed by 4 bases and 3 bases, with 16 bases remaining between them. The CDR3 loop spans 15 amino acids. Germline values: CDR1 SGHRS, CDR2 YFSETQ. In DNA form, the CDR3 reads TGCGCCAGCAGCCCCCTGGGGCCTGCTGACACTGAAGCTTTCTTT. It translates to CASSPLGPADTEAFF.

CDR3 amino acids: CASIGADRGHGGYTF. The CDR3 DNA reads as TGTGCCAGCATAGGGGCTGACAGGGGGCATGGTGGCTACACCTTC. The chain carries TRBV7-2 and TRBJ1-2; 10 bases agree with TRBD1. The CDR3 sequence is 15 residues long. The V gene end was trimmed by 7 bases and the J gene end by 7 bases; junction bases not matched to a gene: 12. Germline CDR1 and CDR2: SGHTA and FQGNSA.

CDR3 amino acids: CASRDGGYDYNEQFF. Written as DNA, the CDR3 is TGTGCCAGTCGTGACGGGGGGTATGACTACAATGAGCAGTTCTTC. The genes are TRBV27 and TRBJ2-1; TRBD2 matches at 7 bases. V shed 9 bases and J 3 bases; nucleotides not matched to a gene: 11. The germline gives CDR1 MNHEY, CDR2 SMNVEV (reference sequence). The CDR3 has 15 amino acids.

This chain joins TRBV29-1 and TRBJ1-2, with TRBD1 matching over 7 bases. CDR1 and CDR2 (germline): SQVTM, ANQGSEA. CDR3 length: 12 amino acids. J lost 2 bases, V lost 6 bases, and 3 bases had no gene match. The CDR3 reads CSVVGQNYGYTF. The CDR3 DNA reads TGCAGCGTCGTGGGACAGAACTATGGCTACACCTTC. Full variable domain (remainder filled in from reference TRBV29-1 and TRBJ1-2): SAVISQKPSRDICQRGTSLTIQCQVDSQVTMMFWYRQQPGQSLTLIATANQGSEATYESGFVIDKFPISRPNLTFSTLTVSNMSPEDSSIYLCSVVGQNYGYTFGSGTRLTVV.

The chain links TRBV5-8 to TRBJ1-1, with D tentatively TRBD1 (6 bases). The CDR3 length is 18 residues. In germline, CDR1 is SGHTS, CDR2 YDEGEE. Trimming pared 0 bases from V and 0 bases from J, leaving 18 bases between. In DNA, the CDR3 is TGTGCCAGCAGCTTGGGAATAGTGACAGGATGGGTGAACACTGAAGCTTTCTTT. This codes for CASSLGIVTGWVNTEAFF.

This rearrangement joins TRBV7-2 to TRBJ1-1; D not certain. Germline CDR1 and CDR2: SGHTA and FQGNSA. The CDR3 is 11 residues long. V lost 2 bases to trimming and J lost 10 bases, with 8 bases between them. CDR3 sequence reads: CASSLYGGAFF. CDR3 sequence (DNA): TGTGCCAGCAGCTTATACGGAGGAGCTTTCTTT.

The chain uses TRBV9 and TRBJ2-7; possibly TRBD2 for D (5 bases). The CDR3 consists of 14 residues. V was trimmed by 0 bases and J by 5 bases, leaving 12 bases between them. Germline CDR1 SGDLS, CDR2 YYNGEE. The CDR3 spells CASSVGPGRNEQYF. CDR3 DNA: TGTGCCAGCAGCGTAGGTCCGGGAAGGAACGAGCAGTACTTC. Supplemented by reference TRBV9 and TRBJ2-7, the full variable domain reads DSGVTQTPKHLITATGQRVTLRCSPRSGDLSVYWYQQSLDQGLQFLIQYYNGEERAKGNILERFSAQQFPDLHSELNLSSLELGDSALYFCASSVGPGRNEQYFGPGTRLTVT.

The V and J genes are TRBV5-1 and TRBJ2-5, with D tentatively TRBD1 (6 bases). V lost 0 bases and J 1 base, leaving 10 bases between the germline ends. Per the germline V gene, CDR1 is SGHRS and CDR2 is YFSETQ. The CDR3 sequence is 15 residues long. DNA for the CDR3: TGCGCCAGCAGCTTGGCCGCAGGGGTCCAAGAGACCCAGTACTTC. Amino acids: CASSLAAGVQETQYF.

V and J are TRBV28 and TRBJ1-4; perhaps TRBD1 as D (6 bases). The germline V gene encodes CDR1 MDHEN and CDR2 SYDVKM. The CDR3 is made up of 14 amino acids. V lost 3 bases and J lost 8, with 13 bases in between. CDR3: CASSFGGGKEKLFF. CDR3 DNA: TGTGCCAGCAGTTTCGGGGGGGGCAAGGAAAAACTGTTTTTT.

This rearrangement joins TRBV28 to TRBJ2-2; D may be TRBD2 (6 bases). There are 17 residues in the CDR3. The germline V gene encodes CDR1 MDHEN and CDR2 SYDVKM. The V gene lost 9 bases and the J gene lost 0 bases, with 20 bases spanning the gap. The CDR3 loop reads CARLFLRGATNTGELFF. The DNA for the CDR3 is TGTGCCAGACTCTTTTTGCGGGGAGCTACGAACACCGGGGAGCTGTTTTTT.

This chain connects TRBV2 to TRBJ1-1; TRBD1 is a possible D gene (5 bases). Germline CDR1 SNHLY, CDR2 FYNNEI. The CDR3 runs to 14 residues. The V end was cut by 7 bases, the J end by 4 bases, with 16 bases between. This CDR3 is CASNPQGIGTEAFF. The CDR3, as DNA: TGTGCCAGCAACCCCCAGGGCATCGGCACTGAAGCTTTCTTT. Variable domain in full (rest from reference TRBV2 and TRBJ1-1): EPEVTQTPSHQVTQMGQEVILRCVPISNHLYFYWYRQILGQKVEFLVSFYNNEISEKSEIFDDQFSVERPDGSNFTLKIRSTKLEDSAMYFCASNPQGIGTEAFFGQGTRLTVV.

In DNA, the CDR3 is TGTGCCTGGAGTGTAGGGACAGGGGGGTCCTACGAGCAGTACTTC. Amino acid sequence: CAWSVGTGGSYEQYF. The rearrangement links TRBV30 to TRBJ2-7; TRBD1 aligns across 11 bases. Germline V gene lookup returns CDR1 GTSNPN and CDR2 SVGIG (reference sequence). The CDR3 is 15 residues long. J lost 1 base, V lost 0 bases, and 2 bases had no gene match.

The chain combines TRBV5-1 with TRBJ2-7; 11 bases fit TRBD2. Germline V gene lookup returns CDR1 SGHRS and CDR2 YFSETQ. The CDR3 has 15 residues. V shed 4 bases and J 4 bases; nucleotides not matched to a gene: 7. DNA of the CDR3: TGCGCCAGCAGCCGTACCGGGACTAGCGGTTACGAGCAGTACTTC. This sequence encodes CASSRTGTSGYEQYF.

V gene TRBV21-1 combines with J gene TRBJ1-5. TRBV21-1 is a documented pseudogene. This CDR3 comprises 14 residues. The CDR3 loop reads CASSRGGGNQPQHF. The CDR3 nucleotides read TGTGCCAGCAGCCGCGGAGGGGGCAATCAGCCCCAGCATTTT.

In nucleotides, the CDR3 is TGTGCCAGCAGACAGGCGGGGAATTCACCCCTCCACTTT. Translated: CASRQAGNSPLHF. The chain uses TRBV6-1 and TRBJ1-6; tentatively, D is TRBD1 (5 bases). V was shortened by 6 bases and J by 7 bases, with 10 bases between the two germline ends. The CDR3 covers 13 residues. CDR1 MNHNS and CDR2 SASEGT come from the germline V gene.

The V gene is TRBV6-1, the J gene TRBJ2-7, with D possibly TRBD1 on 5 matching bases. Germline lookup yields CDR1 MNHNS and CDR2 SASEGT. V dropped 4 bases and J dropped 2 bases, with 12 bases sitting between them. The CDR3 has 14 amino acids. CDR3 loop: CASSVPGAAYEQYF. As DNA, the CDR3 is TGTGCCAGCAGTGTCCCTGGGGCCGCCTACGAGCAGTACTTC.

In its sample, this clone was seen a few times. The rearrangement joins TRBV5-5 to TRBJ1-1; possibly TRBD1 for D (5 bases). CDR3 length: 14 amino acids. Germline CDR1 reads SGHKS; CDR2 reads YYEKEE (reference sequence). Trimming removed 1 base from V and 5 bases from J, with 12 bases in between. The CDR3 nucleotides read TGTGCCAGCAGCTTGCCGGGGGTTGCAACTGAAGCTTTCTTT. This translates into CASSLPGVATEAFF.

Here the CDR3 DNA reads TGTGCCAGCAGTGAAGGCCGAGGAGGCTACGAGCAGTACTTC. Protein sequence: CASSEGRGGYEQYF. The rearrangement joins TRBV2 to TRBJ2-7; possible D gene TRBD2, 5 bases. V was clipped by 1 base and J by 3 bases, with 10 bases between them. Germline V gene lookup returns CDR1 SNHLY and CDR2 FYNNEI. The CDR3 runs to 14 residues. Complete variable domain (other parts from reference TRBV2 and TRBJ2-7): EPEVTQTPSHQVTQMGQEVILRCVPISNHLYFYWYRQILGQKVEFLVSFYNNEISEKSEIFDDQFSVERPDGSNFTLKIRSTKLEDSAMYFCASSEGRGGYEQYFGPGTRLTVT.

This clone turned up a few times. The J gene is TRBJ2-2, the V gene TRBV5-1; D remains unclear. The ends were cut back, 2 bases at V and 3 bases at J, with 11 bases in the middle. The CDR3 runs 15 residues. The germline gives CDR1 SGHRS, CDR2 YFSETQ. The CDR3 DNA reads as TGCGCCAGCAGCTTTAGTAACAGCTACACCGGGGAGCTGTTTTTT. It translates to CASSFSNSYTGELFF.

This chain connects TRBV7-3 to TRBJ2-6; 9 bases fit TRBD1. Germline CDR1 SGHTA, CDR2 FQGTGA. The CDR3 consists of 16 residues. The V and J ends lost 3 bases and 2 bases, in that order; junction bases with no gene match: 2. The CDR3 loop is CASSFTGGAGANVLTF. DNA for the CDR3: TGTGCCAGCAGCTTTACAGGGGGCGCTGGGGCCAACGTCCTGACTTTC.

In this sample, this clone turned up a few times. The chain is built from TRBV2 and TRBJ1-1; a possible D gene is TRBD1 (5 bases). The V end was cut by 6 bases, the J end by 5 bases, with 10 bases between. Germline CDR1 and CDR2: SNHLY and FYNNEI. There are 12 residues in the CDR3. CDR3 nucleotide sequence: TGTGCCAGCAGCCTCAGGGAAACTGAAGCTTTCTTT. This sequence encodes CASSLRETEAFF.